One sample yielded the 10 T cell receptor beta chains listed below, sequenced in a study of cytomegalovirus exposure and HLA in healthy donors (dated by TCRdb to 2016 to 2017). The library was generated by the immunoSEQ multiplex PCR assay. A mixture of 60 forward primers for TCR Vbeta segments and 13 reverse primers for TCR Jbeta segments was used in the multiplex PCR. The source is immuneACCESS, and TCRdb retained only in-frame sequences with V and J called. Part of the clones is not carried over; for the studies checked, unresolved V genes explain less than half of this, and the remainder is unexplained. The sample has about 190,000 clones on record, 78% of them singletons. The top ten hold 4.5% to 7.5% of the sample. What was sequenced was PBMCs. All receptors derive from a woman aged 25 to 39 in good health and CMV-seropositive.

The genes are TRBV6-5 and TRBJ2-3; D gene uncertain. This CDR3 is built from 15 residues. Trimming cost V 6 bases and J 6 bases, with 19 bases left between them. In germline, CDR1 is MNHEY, CDR2 SVGAGI. The CDR3 sequence is CASRFDRNNYDTQYF. CDR3 nucleotides: TGTGCCAGCAGGTTTGATCGCAATAACTATGATACGCAGTATTTT.

This clone was detected a few times. The V gene is TRBV25-1, the J gene TRBJ2-7; TRBD2 agrees at 9 bases. With V trimmed by 3 bases and J by 4 bases, 4 bases remained unmatched. Germline CDR1 MGHDK, CDR2 SYGVNS. This CDR3 contains 14 residues. In DNA form, the CDR3 reads TGTGCCAGCAGTGATAACCTAGCGGGATACGAGCAGTACTTC. It codes for CASSDNLAGYEQYF.

This clone appeared a few times. CDR3 DNA sequence: TGCGCCAGCACCCCCGTGAGTTTCGGGGAGCTGTTTTTT. It specifies CASTPVSFGELFF. The V and J genes are TRBV5-1 and TRBJ2-2; D uncertain. CDR3 length equals 13 residues. V dropped 6 bases and J dropped 7 bases, with 13 bases sitting between them. Germline assignment: CDR1 SGHRS and CDR2 YFSETQ. The full variable domain, rest sourced from reference TRBV5-1 and TRBJ2-2, is KAGVTQTPRYLIKTRGQQVTLSCSPISGHRSVSWYQQTPGQGLQFLFEYFSETQRNKGNFPGRFSGRQFSNSRSEMNVSTLELGDSALYLCASTPVSFGELFFGEGSRLTVL.

The CDR3 sequence: CASYFSSGSSYEQYF. CDR3 coding DNA: TGCGCCAGTTACTTTTCTAGCGGGAGCTCCTACGAGCAGTACTTC. The chain joins TRBV10-2 to TRBJ2-7, with TRBD2 matching over 10 bases. CDR3 length: 15 amino acids. From germline, CDR1 is WSHSY and CDR2 SAAADI. V trimming: 9 bases; J trimming: 0 bases; junction bases outside the gene matches: 8.

V usage is TRBV6-6 and J usage is TRBJ2-5; 10 nucleotides match TRBD1. The germline V gene encodes CDR1 MNHNY and CDR2 SVGAGI (reference sequence). This CDR3 contains 15 residues. J lost 3 bases, V lost 6 bases, and 7 bases had no gene match. The CDR3 is CASRTLTGGKETQYF. CDR3 coding DNA: TGTGCCAGCAGGACTTTGACAGGGGGCAAAGAGACCCAGTACTTC.

This chain joins TRBV6-4 and TRBJ1-1; D is ambiguous. This CDR3 spans 15 amino acids. Germline CDR1 is MRHNA and CDR2 is SNTAGT. The V end was cut by 0 bases, the J end by 0 bases, with 8 bases between. CDR3 in amino acids: CASSDSSLLNTEAFF. DNA of the CDR3: TGTGCCAGCAGTGACTCGAGTCTGCTGAACACTGAAGCTTTCTTT.

There are a few counts of this clone. The CDR3 sequence is CASSGGTTGANVLTF. DNA for the CDR3: TGTGCCAGCTCAGGGGGCACTACTGGGGCCAACGTCCTGACTTTC. The chain joins TRBV6-5 to TRBJ2-6; 8 nucleotides align to TRBD1. This CDR3 is 15 amino acids long. With V trimmed by 8 bases and J by 2 bases, 5 bases remained unmatched. Germline V gene sequence: CDR1 MNHEY, CDR2 SVGAGI.

The DNA for the CDR3 is TGTGCCAGCAGCCCGCGACAGGGAGCCACTGAAGCTTTCTTT. Its translation is CASSPRQGATEAFF. The chain is built from TRBV7-9 and TRBJ1-1; 7 bases map to TRBD1. Germline CDR1 is SEHNR and CDR2 is FQNEAQ (reference sequence). The CDR3 totals 14 residues. V was pared by 5 bases and J by 4 bases, with 7 bases of the junction left unmatched.

The gene calls are TRBV7-9 and TRBJ1-2, with 7 bases aligning to TRBD1. The CDR3 runs 13 residues. V lost 4 bases to trimming and J lost 6 bases; unmatched junction nucleotides: 5. CDR1 and CDR2 (germline): SEHNR, FQNEAQ (reference sequence). The CDR3 DNA follows: TGTGCCAGCAGCTACAGGGGAGATAATGGCTACACCTTC. Amino acid sequence: CASSYRGDNGYTF. Variable domain in full (rest from reference TRBV7-9 and TRBJ1-2): DTGVSQNPRHKITKRGQNVTFRCDPISEHNRLYWYRQTLGQGPEFLTYFQNEAQLEKSRLLSDRFSAERPKGSFSTLEIQRTEQGDSAMYLCASSYRGDNGYTFGSGTRLTVV.

The chain is built from TRBV5-8 and TRBJ1-1; no clear D. CDR3 length: 15 amino acids. Trimming removed 0 bases from V and 2 bases from J, with 11 bases in between. Germline V gene lookup returns CDR1 SGHTS and CDR2 YDEGEE. CDR3 protein: CASSLDAGFNTEAFF. The CDR3, as DNA: TGTGCCAGCAGCTTGGACGCGGGGTTCAACACTGAAGCTTTCTTT.